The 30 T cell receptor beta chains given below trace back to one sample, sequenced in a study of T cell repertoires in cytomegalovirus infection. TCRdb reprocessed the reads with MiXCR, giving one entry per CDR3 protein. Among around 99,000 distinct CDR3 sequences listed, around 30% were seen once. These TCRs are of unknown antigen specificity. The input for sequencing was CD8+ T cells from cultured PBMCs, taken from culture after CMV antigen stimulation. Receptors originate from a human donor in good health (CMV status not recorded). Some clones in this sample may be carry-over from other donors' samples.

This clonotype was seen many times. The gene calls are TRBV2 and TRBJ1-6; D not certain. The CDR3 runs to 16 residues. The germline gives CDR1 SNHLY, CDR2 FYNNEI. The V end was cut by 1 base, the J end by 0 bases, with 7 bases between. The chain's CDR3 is CASSEGGSSYNSPLHF. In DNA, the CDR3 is TGTGCCAGCAGTGAAGGCGGATCCTCCTATAATTCACCCCTCCACTTT.

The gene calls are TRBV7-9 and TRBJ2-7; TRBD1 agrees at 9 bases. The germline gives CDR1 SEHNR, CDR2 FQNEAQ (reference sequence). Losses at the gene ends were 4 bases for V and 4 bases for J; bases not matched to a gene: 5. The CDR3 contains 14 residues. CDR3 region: CASSSTGGGYEQYF. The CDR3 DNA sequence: TGTGCCAGCAGCTCGACAGGGGGGGGTTACGAGCAGTACTTC.

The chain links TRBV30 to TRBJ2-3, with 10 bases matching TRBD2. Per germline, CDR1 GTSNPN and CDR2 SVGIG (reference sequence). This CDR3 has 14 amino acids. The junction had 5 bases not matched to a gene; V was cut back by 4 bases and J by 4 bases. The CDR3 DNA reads TGTGCCTGGACCCCAGCGGGGGGGCCAGATACGCAGTATTTT. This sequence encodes CAWTPAGGPDTQYF. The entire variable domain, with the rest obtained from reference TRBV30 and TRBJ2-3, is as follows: SQTIHQWPATLVQPVGSPLSLECTVEGTSNPNLYWYRQAAGRGLQLLFYSVGIGQISSEVPQNLSASRPQDRQFILSSKKLLLSDSGFYLCAWTPAGGPDTQYFGPGTRLTVL.

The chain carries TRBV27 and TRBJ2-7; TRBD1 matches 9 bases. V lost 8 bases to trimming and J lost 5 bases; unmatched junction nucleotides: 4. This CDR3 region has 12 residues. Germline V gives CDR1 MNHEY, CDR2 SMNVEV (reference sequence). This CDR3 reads CASRDRVDEQYF. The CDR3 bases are TGTGCCAGCCGGGACAGGGTAGACGAGCAGTACTTC.

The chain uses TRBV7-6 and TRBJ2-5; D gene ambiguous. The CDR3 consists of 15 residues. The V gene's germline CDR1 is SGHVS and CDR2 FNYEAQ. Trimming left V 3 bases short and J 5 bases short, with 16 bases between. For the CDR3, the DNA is TGTGCCAGCAGCTTGAGTGGTCCTCGTGTGGAGACCCAGTACTTC. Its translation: CASSLSGPRVETQYF.

The CDR3 bases are TGTGCCAGCAGCCAAGATTTCCTTACAGGAACCGGCTACACCTTC. Its translation: CASSQDFLTGTGYTF. This chain joins TRBV3-1 and TRBJ1-2, with D perhaps TRBD1 (5 bases). The germline V gene has CDR1 LGHDT and CDR2 YNNKEL (reference sequence). The CDR3 runs to 15 residues. The V and J ends lost 0 bases and 8 bases respectively, with 16 bases between them.

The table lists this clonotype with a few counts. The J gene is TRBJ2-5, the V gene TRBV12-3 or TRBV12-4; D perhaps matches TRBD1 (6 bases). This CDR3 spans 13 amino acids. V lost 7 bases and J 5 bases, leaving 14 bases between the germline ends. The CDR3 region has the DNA TGTGCCAGCACCCCGGCAGGGGCCGAGACCCAGTACTTC. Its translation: CASTPAGAETQYF.

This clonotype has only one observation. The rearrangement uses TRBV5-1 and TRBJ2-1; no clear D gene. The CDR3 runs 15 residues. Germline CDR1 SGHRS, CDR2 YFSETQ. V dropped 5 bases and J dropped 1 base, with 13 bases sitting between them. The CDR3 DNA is TGCGCCAGCAGATCGGCGGAACTTTCCTACAATGAGCAGTTCTTC. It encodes CASRSAELSYNEQFF.

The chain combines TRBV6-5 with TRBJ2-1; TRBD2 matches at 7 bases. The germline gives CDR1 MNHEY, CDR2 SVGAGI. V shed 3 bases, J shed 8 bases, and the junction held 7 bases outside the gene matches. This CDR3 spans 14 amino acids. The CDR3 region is CASSYTGSGDEQFF. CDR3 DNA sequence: TGTGCCAGCAGTTATACGGGAAGCGGGGATGAGCAGTTCTTC.

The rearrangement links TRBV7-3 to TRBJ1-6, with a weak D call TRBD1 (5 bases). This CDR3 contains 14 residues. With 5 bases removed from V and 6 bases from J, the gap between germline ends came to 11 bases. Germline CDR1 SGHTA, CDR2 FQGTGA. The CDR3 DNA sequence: TGTGCCAGCAGCCTCCTGGGACTTAATTCACCCCTCCACTTT. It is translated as CASSLLGLNSPLHF.

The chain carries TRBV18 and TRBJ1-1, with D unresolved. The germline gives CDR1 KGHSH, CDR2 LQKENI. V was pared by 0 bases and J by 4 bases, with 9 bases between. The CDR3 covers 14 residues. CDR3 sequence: CASSPPGTSTEAFF. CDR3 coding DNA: TGTGCCAGCTCACCACCAGGAACGAGCACTGAAGCTTTCTTT.

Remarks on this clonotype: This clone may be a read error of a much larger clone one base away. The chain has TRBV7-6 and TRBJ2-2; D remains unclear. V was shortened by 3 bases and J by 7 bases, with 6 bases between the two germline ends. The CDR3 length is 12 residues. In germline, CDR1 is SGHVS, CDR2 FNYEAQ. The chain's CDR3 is CASSFGNGELFF. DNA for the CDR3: TGTGCCAGCAGCTTCGGAAACGGGGAGCTGTTTTTT.

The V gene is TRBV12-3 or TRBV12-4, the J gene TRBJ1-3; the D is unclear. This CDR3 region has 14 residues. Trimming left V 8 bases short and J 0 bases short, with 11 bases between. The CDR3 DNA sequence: TGTGCCAGCGCCCCAATCTTCTCTGGAAACACCATATATTTT. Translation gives CASAPIFSGNTIYF.

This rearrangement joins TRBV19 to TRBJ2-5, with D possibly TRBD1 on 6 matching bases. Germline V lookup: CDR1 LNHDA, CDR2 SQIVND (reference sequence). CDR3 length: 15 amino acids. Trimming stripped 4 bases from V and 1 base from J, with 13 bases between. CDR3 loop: CASSTRDTSQETQYF. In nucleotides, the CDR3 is TGTGCCAGTAGTACTCGGGACACCTCCCAAGAGACCCAGTACTTC.

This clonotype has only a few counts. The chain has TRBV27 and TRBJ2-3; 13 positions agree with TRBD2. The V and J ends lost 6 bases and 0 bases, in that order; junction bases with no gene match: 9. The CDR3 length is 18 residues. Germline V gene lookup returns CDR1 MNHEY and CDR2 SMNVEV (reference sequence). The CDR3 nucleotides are TGTGCCAGCAGACTCGCCGGGACTAGCGGGACTAGCACAGATACGCAGTATTTT. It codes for CASRLAGTSGTSTDTQYF.

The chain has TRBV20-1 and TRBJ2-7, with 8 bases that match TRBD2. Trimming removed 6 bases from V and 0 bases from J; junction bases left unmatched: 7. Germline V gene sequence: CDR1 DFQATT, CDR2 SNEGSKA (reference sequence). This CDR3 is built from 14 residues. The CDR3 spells CSANGGGSSYEQYF. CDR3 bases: TGCAGTGCCAACGGGGGGGGGTCCTCCTACGAGCAGTACTTC.

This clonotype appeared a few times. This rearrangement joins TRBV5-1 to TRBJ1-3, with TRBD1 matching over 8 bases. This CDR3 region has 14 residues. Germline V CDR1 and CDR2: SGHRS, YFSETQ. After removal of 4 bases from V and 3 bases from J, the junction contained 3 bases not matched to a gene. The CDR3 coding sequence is TGCGCCAGCAGCGGACAGGGTTATGGAAACACCATATATTTT. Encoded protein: CASSGQGYGNTIYF.

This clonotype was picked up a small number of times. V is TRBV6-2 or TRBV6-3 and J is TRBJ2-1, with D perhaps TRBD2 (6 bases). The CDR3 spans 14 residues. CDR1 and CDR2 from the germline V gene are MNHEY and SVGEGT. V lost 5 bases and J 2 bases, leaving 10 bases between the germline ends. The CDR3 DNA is TGTGCCAGCAGTACTAGCTCAACCTACAATGAGCAGTTCTTC. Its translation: CASSTSSTYNEQFF.

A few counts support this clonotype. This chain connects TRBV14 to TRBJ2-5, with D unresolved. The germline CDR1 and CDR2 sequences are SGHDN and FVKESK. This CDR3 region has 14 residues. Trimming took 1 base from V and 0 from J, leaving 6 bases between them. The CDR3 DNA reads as TGTGCCAGCAGCCAAGTAAGGTACCAAGAGACCCAGTACTTC. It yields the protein CASSQVRYQETQYF.

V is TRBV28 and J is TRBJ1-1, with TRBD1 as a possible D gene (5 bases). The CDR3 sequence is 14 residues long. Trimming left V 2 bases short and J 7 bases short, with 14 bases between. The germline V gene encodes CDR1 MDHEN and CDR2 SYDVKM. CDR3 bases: TGTGCCAGCAGTTTACTGGGGACTCGTATTGAAGCTTTCTTT. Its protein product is CASSLLGTRIEAFF.

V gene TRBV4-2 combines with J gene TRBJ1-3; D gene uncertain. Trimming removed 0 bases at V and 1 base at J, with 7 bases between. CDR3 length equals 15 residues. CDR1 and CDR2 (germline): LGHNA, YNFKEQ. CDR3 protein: CASSQEELSGNTIYF. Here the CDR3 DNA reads TGTGCCAGCAGCCAAGAGGAGTTATCTGGAAACACCATATATTTT.

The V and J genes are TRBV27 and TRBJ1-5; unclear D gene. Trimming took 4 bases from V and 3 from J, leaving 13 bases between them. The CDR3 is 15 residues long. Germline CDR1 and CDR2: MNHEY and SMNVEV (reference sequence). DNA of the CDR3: TGTGCCAGCAGTTACGCCTCGATCCCCAATCAGCCCCAGCATTTT. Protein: CASSYASIPNQPQHF.

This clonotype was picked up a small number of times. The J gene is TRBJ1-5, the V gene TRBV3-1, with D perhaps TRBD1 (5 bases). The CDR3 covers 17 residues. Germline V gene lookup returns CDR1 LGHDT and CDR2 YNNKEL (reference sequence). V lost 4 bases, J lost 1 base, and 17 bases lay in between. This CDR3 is CASSLPGQGTSNQPQHF. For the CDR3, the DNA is TGTGCCAGCAGCCTTCCGGGCCAAGGGACGAGCAATCAGCCCCAGCATTTT.

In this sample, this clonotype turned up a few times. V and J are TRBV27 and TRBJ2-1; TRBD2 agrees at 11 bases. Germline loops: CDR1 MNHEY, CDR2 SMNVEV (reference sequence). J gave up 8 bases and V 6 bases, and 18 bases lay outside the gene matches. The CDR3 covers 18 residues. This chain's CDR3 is CASSLPRGSGGAVDEQFF. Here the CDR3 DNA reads TGTGCCAGCAGCTTACCTCGCGGTAGCGGGGGGGCTGTGGATGAGCAGTTCTTC.

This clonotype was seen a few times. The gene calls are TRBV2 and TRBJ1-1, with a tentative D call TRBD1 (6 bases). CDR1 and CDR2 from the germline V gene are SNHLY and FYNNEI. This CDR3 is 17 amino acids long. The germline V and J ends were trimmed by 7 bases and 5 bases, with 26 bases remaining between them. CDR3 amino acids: CASTSPRGPRVRTEAFF. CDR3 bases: TGTGCCAGCACTTCCCCGCGGGGGCCCCGAGTCCGTACTGAAGCTTTCTTT.

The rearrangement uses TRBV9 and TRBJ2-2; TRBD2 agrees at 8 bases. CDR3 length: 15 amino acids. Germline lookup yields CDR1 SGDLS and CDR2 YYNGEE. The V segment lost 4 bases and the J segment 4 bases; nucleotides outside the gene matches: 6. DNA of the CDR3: TGTGCCAGCAGCCCAAGCGGGGGCCTCACCGGGGAGCTGTTTTTT. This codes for CASSPSGGLTGELFF.

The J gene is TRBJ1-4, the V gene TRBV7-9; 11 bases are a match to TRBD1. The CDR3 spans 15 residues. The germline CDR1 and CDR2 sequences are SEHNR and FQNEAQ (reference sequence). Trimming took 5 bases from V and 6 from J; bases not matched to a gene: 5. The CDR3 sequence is CASSPKDRGHEKLFF. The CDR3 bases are TGTGCCAGCAGCCCAAAGGACAGGGGGCATGAAAAACTGTTTTTT.

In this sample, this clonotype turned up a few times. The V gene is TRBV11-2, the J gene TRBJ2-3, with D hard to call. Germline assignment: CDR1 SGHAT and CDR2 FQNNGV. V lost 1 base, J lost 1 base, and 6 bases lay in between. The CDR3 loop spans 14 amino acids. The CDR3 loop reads CASSLAIGTDTQYF. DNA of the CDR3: TGTGCCAGCAGCTTAGCGATAGGCACAGATACGCAGTATTTT.

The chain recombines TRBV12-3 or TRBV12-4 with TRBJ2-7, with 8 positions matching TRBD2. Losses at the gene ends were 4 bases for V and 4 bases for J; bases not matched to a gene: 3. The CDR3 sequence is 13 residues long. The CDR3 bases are TGTGCCAGCAGTTCGGGACTAGAGTACGAGCAGTACTTC. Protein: CASSSGLEYEQYF.

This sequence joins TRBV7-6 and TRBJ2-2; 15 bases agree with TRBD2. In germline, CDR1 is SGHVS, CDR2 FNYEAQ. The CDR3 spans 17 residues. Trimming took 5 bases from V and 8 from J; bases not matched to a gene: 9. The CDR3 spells CASSPWTSGGASGELFF. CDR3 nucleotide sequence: TGTGCCAGCAGCCCTTGGACTAGCGGGGGGGCGAGTGGGGAGCTGTTTTTT.